These 3 T cell receptor beta chains were sequenced from one sample in a study of OX40 agonist ivuxolimab in advanced cancers. The table came from immunoSEQ multiplex PCR; TCRdb's copy has only in-frame clones and leaves some out. The sample has about 67,000 clones, approximately 91% seen once. The material sequenced was CD4+ or CD8+ T cells sorted from blood, taken in a trial of the OX40 agonist ivuxolimab. All receptors derive from an adult with an advanced solid tumor such as melanoma, head and neck, liver or kidney cancer.

J is TRBJ2-5 and V is TRBV2; D remains ambiguous. V lost 5 bases and J lost 1, with 2 bases in between. This CDR3 has 11 residues. Germline CDR1 and CDR2: SNHLY and FYNNEI. In DNA form, the CDR3 reads TGTGCCAGCAGTCCCCAAGAGACCCAGTACTTC. Protein product: CASSPQETQYF. Full variable domain (remainder filled in from reference TRBV2 and TRBJ2-5): EPEVTQTPSHQVTQMGQEVILRCVPISNHLYFYWYRQILGQKVEFLVSFYNNEISEKSEIFDDQFSVERPDGSNFTLKIRSTKLEDSAMYFCASSPQETQYFGPGTRLLVL.

The V gene is TRBV28, the J gene TRBJ2-7; D may match TRBD1 or TRBD2 (5 bases each). V was pared by 2 bases and J by 7 bases, with 9 bases between. The CDR3 consists of 12 residues. CDR1 and CDR2 from the germline V gene are MDHEN and SYDVKM. The CDR3 spells CASSLRDLEQYF. DNA for the CDR3: TGTGCCAGCAGTTTAAGGGACCTAGAGCAGTACTTC. Full variable domain (outside the CDR3, taken from reference TRBV28 and TRBJ2-7): DVKVTQSSRYLVKRTGEKVFLECVQDMDHENMFWYRQDPGLGLRLIYFSYDVKMKEKGDIPEGYSVSREKKERFSLILESASTNQTSMYLCASSLRDLEQYFGPGTRLTVT.

The rearrangement uses TRBV18 and TRBJ1-6; TRBD1 is a possible D gene (5 bases). CDR1 is KGHSH, CDR2 LQKENI, per germline. CDR3 length equals 15 residues. V was cut by 3 bases and J by 5 bases, with 11 bases left in between. The CDR3 region has the DNA TGTGCCAGCTCACCGGGGGGGAGCGATAATTCACCCCTCCACTTT. This codes for CASSPGGSDNSPLHF.